These 32 T cell receptor beta chains came from one sample sequenced in a study of T cell repertoires in ileal Crohn's disease. Repertoires were generated with immunoSEQ multiplex PCR, while TCRdb's copy carries only in-frame clones and drops some. Seen here are 25,000 to 35,000 clones, 81% observed once, and the top ten hold around 5.6%. Sequencing input: ileal tissue. The receptors originated from an adult with Crohn's disease.

This clone was detected only a few times. The gene calls are TRBV25-1 and TRBJ1-2; D perhaps matches TRBD1 (5 bases). The CDR3 spans 12 residues. V lost 6 bases, J lost 4 bases, and 9 bases lay in between. Germline V gives CDR1 MGHDK, CDR2 SYGVNS. CDR3 region: CASRDRRYGYTF. The CDR3 coding sequence is TGTGCCAGCAGAGACAGACGCTATGGCTACACCTTC.

The chain has TRBV7-9 and TRBJ2-2; perhaps TRBD1 as D (6 bases). The CDR3 contains 12 residues. Trimming pared 10 bases from V and 1 base from J, leaving 7 bases between. Germline values: CDR1 SEHNR, CDR2 FQNEAQ (reference sequence). In DNA, the CDR3 is TGTGCCAAGGGACAGAACACCGGGGAGCTGTTTTTT. Translation: CAKGQNTGELFF.

This clone was picked up a small number of times. The chain couples TRBV6-6 to TRBJ2-7, with D tentatively TRBD2 (6 bases). The CDR3 covers 14 residues. Germline loops: CDR1 MNHNY, CDR2 SVGAGI (reference sequence). The V end was cut by 0 bases, the J end by 3 bases, with 9 bases between. In DNA, the CDR3 is TGTGCCAGCAGTTACTCCCTGGGACTCTACGAGCAGTACTTC. Amino acids: CASSYSLGLYEQYF.

The rearrangement links TRBV4-3 to TRBJ2-5; TRBD1 matches at 9 bases. The J call may not be correct, given that the DNA end is closer to TRBJ2-7. This CDR3 is 16 amino acids long. Germline-derived CDR1 and CDR2 are LGHNA and YSLEER. The CDR3 here is CASSRLGGQGFYEQYF. The CDR3 DNA reads TGCGCCAGCAGCCGGTTGGGGGGACAGGGTTTTTACGAGCAGTACTTC.

The J gene is TRBJ2-3, the V gene TRBV7-9, with 10 bases lining up with TRBD2. The CDR3 covers 15 residues. Germline trimming cut 2 bases from V and 5 bases from J; bases unmatched to any gene: 4. Looked up from germline, CDR1 is SEHNR and CDR2 is FQNEAQ (reference sequence). The CDR3 nucleotides read TGTGCCAGCAGCTTACTAGCGGGGGCGATAGATACGCAGTATTTT. It yields the protein CASSLLAGAIDTQYF. Complete variable domain (other parts from reference TRBV7-9 and TRBJ2-3): DTGVSQNPRHKITKRGQNVTFRCDPISEHNRLYWYRQTLGQGPEFLTYFQNEAQLEKSRLLSDRFSAERPKGSFSTLEIQRTEQGDSAMYLCASSLLAGAIDTQYFGPGTRLTVL.

J is TRBJ1-6 and V is TRBV6-6; the match to TRBD1 covers 9 bases. Germline V gene lookup returns CDR1 MNHNY and CDR2 SVGAGI (reference sequence). V shed 6 bases and J 9 bases; nucleotides not matched to a gene: 6. The CDR3 has 14 amino acids. CDR3 DNA sequence: TGTGCCAGCAGCCAAGACAGGGGGATTTCACCCCTCCACTTT. Protein product: CASSQDRGISPLHF.

The chain links TRBV10-3 to TRBJ2-3; D is ambiguous. The CDR3 extends over 14 amino acids. CDR1 and CDR2 (germline): ENHRY, SYGVKD. Trimming shortened V by 3 bases and J by 1 base, and 8 bases separated the two germline ends. In nucleotides, the CDR3 is TGTGCCATCAGTGACCGACGGGGCACAGATACGCAGTATTTT. It yields the protein CAISDRRGTDTQYF.

This chain connects TRBV6-5 to TRBJ1-1; 7 bases map to TRBD1. This CDR3 contains 12 residues. The trim removed 6 bases at V and 11 bases at J, leaving 9 bases unmatched. Germline V CDR1 and CDR2: MNHEY, SVGAGI. The CDR3 loop is CASSERQGVAFF. CDR3 sequence (DNA): TGTGCCAGCAGCGAAAGACAGGGAGTCGCTTTCTTT.

The gene calls are TRBV5-4 and TRBJ1-4, with D uncertain. The CDR3 is made up of 15 amino acids. V was shortened by 4 bases and J by 3 bases, with 13 bases between the two germline ends. Per the germline V gene, CDR1 is SGHNT and CDR2 is YYREEE (reference sequence). The CDR3 is CASSRAGSANEKLFF. CDR3 DNA: TGTGCCAGCAGCAGGGCGGGATCGGCTAATGAAAAACTGTTTTTT.

This rearrangement joins TRBV6-5 to TRBJ2-1; no clear D gene. Germline values: CDR1 MNHEY, CDR2 SVGAGI. Between the trimmed V and J ends, which lost 0 bases and 1 base, there was a span of 10 bases. The CDR3 sequence is 16 residues long. The CDR3 here is CASSYSSPLSYNEQFF. The CDR3 DNA reads TGTGCCAGCAGTTACTCGAGTCCGCTTTCCTACAATGAGCAGTTCTTC.

This chain joins TRBV6-5 and TRBJ1-5; the match to TRBD1 covers 7 bases. The trim removed 7 bases at V and 9 bases at J, leaving 15 bases unmatched. Germline loops: CDR1 MNHEY, CDR2 SVGAGI. This CDR3 is 15 amino acids long. CDR3 residues: CASKKGAMGAWPQHF. In DNA form, the CDR3 reads TGTGCCAGCAAGAAGGGGGCGATGGGCGCATGGCCCCAGCATTTT.

V usage is TRBV14 and J usage is TRBJ2-3; maybe TRBD1 (5 bases). This CDR3 has 16 residues. The germline V gene encodes CDR1 SGHDN and CDR2 FVKESK. V lost 0 bases, J lost 5 bases, and 15 bases lay in between. CDR3 nucleotides: TGTGCCAGCAGCCAAGATCGGTGGGCAGGACAAGATACGCAGTATTTT. Its protein product is CASSQDRWAGQDTQYF.

The V and J genes are TRBV14 and TRBJ2-3; 10 bases match TRBD1. Germline CDR1 SGHDN, CDR2 FVKESK. This CDR3 spans 16 amino acids. Trimming cost V 0 bases and J 11 bases; bases outside gene matches: 11. CDR3 sequence (DNA): TGTGCCAGCAGCCAAGATCCTGGGACAGGGGCCGCAGAGCAGTATTTT. Translated, it gives CASSQDPGTGAAEQYF.

This clone was seen a handful of times. The chain couples TRBV5-1 to TRBJ2-1; 12 nucleotides agree with TRBD2. V dropped 4 bases and J dropped 6; count of bases not matched to a gene: 5. The germline gives CDR1 SGHRS, CDR2 YFSETQ. The CDR3 length is 15 residues. CDR3 sequence: CASSPRLAGVNEQFF. For the CDR3, the DNA is TGCGCCAGCAGCCCGAGACTAGCGGGGGTCAATGAGCAGTTCTTC.

The V call is TRBV19, the J call TRBJ1-5; D is possibly TRBD1 (6 bases). V dropped 4 bases and J dropped 2 bases, with 12 bases sitting between them. CDR1 and CDR2 from the germline V gene are LNHDA and SQIVND (reference sequence). The CDR3 is 15 amino acids. The CDR3 DNA sequence: TGTGCCAGTAGTACTTTGGACAGCCGCAATCAGCCCCAGCATTTT. Translating gives CASSTLDSRNQPQHF.

The chain joins TRBV5-1 to TRBJ2-5; possibly TRBD1 for D (6 bases). The germline V gene has CDR1 SGHRS and CDR2 YFSETQ. Trimming removed 1 base from V and 5 bases from J, with 12 bases in between. This CDR3 is built from 14 residues. CDR3: CASSLSGASETQYF. The CDR3 DNA reads as TGCGCCAGCAGCTTGTCAGGGGCAAGTGAGACCCAGTACTTC. Based on the CDR3 plus reference TRBV5-1 and TRBJ2-5, the full variable domain is KAGVTQTPRYLIKTRGQQVTLSCSPISGHRSVSWYQQTPGQGLQFLFEYFSETQRNKGNFPGRFSGRQFSNSRSEMNVSTLELGDSALYLCASSLSGASETQYFGPGTRLLVL.

The chain has TRBV6-5 and TRBJ2-7; TRBD2 agrees at 9 bases. Germline CDR1 and CDR2: MNHEY and SVGAGI. This CDR3 region has 15 residues. Trimming at V came to 4 bases and at J to 2 bases, leaving 6 bases not matched to a gene. The CDR3 region has the DNA TGTGCCAGCAGTTTCGTAGGCGGGGGGGCCTACGAGCAGTACTTC. This sequence encodes CASSFVGGGAYEQYF.

The chain links TRBV30 to TRBJ1-5; no clear D. The CDR3 runs 12 residues. The V end was cut by 6 bases, the J end by 2 bases, with 8 bases between. Germline V gives CDR1 GTSNPN, CDR2 SVGIG (reference sequence). CDR3 loop: CACRQGNQPQHF. In DNA form, the CDR3 reads TGTGCCTGTCGACAAGGCAATCAGCCCCAGCATTTT. The complete variable domain, with remaining parts taken from reference TRBV30 and TRBJ1-5, reads SQTIHQWPATLVQPVGSPLSLECTVEGTSNPNLYWYRQAAGRGLQLLFYSVGIGQISSEVPQNLSASRPQDRQFILSSKKLLLSDSGFYLCACRQGNQPQHFGDGTRLSIL.

The chain uses TRBV18 and TRBJ1-1, with a weak D call TRBD1 (6 bases). Germline V lookup: CDR1 KGHSH, CDR2 LQKENI. The CDR3 totals 16 residues. V lost 3 bases and J 5 bases, leaving 19 bases between the germline ends. The CDR3 is CASSPRAPRGGTEAFF. The CDR3 nucleotides are TGTGCCAGCTCACCCCGAGCTCCCAGGGGCGGGACTGAAGCTTTCTTT.

Notes on this clone: The junction departs from the called germline gene at one end, perhaps through a read error. The rearrangement uses TRBV7-7 and TRBJ2-7; D is unresolved. The CDR3 runs 16 residues. Germline V CDR1 and CDR2: SSHAT, FNYEAQ (reference sequence). The CDR3 loop reads CASSPQTPPDSYEQYF. CDR3 nucleotides: TGTGCTAGCAGCCCACAGACCCCACCGGACTCCTACGAGCAGTACTTC.

The chain combines TRBV10-3 with TRBJ2-7; 9 positions match TRBD2. This CDR3 spans 14 amino acids. Germline lookup yields CDR1 ENHRY and CDR2 SYGVKD. V was pared by 4 bases and J by 0 bases, with 1 base of the junction left unmatched. The CDR3 DNA is TGTGCCATCAGTGCGACTAGCGGCTCCTACGAGCAGTACTTC. It is translated as CAISATSGSYEQYF.

This clone showed up just a few times. V usage is TRBV29-1 and J usage is TRBJ1-1, with a weak D call TRBD1 (6 bases). From germline, CDR1 is SQVTM and CDR2 ANQGSEA. The CDR3 sequence is 12 residues long. Between the trimmed V and J ends, which lost 6 bases and 6 bases, there was a span of 14 bases. CDR3 in DNA: TGCAGCGTCCAAGGGGGTTGGGCTGAAGCTTTCTTT. Translated, it gives CSVQGGWAEAFF.

V and J are TRBV18 and TRBJ1-2, with D uncertain. The CDR3 runs to 13 residues. CDR1 is KGHSH and CDR2 is LQKENI in the germline V gene. Trimming removed 5 bases at V and 0 bases at J, with 7 bases between. The CDR3 loop reads CASSFNTNYGYTF. The CDR3 DNA is TGTGCCAGCTCATTCAACACTAACTATGGCTACACCTTC.

The CDR3 DNA is TGTGCCAGCAGTTACCAGGGGCGGGAGACCCAGTACTTC. It codes for CASSYQGRETQYF. The rearrangement joins TRBV6-5 to TRBJ2-5; possibly TRBD1 for D (6 bases). CDR1 is MNHEY and CDR2 is SVGAGI in the germline V gene. Trimming took 2 bases from V and 5 from J, leaving 9 bases between them. The CDR3 has 13 residues.

This clone was counted only a few times. The rearrangement uses TRBV11-3 and TRBJ2-5; D is possibly TRBD1 (5 bases). Germline V gene data show CDR1 as SGHNT and CDR2 as YENEEA. V shed 4 bases and J shed 5 bases, with 5 bases lying between them. The CDR3 consists of 11 residues. The DNA of the CDR3 is TGTGCCAGCAGCTCAGGGGAGACCCAGTACTTC. Protein: CASSSGETQYF.

The chain couples TRBV6-5 to TRBJ1-1, with 10 bases matching TRBD1. Germline CDR1 is MNHEY and CDR2 is SVGAGI. The CDR3 is 14 residues long. The junction had 8 bases not matched to a gene; V was cut back by 6 bases and J by 7 bases. The CDR3 DNA reads as TGTGCCAGCAGCAGACAGGGGGCAAGAGGTGAAGCTTTCTTT. It yields the protein CASSRQGARGEAFF.

V and J are TRBV18 and TRBJ1-1; 9 nucleotides match TRBD1. Germline CDR1 reads KGHSH; CDR2 reads LQKENI. The ends lost 2 bases at V and 1 base at J; junction bases unmatched: 2. The CDR3 length is 15 residues. CDR3 protein: CASSPSGQGNTEAFF. Written as DNA, the CDR3 is TGTGCCAGCTCACCATCGGGACAGGGGAACACTGAAGCTTTCTTT.

This clone was detected only once. As DNA, the CDR3 is TGTGCCAGCAGCCCGGGACAGGGGTTCGGGGAGCTGTTTTTT. Encoded protein: CASSPGQGFGELFF. This chain uses TRBV5-4 with TRBJ2-2, with 10 bases identical to TRBD1. J was trimmed by 7 bases and V by 4 bases; bases with no gene match: 4. This CDR3 is 14 amino acids long. The germline V gene encodes CDR1 SGHNT and CDR2 YYREEE (reference sequence).

The chain combines TRBV6-5 with TRBJ1-4; D not resolved. Trimming took 6 bases from V and 1 from J, leaving 12 bases between them. Germline loops: CDR1 MNHEY, CDR2 SVGAGI. This CDR3 has 15 residues. CDR3 amino acids: CASRTNRRTNEKLFF. The CDR3 region has the DNA TGTGCCAGCAGGACTAACAGACGAACTAATGAAAAACTGTTTTTT.

The rearrangement joins TRBV6-5 to TRBJ1-6, with D uncertain. V gave up 0 bases and J gave up 9 bases, with 12 bases separating them. The CDR3 sequence is 15 residues long. CDR1 is MNHEY and CDR2 is SVGAGI in the germline V gene. The CDR3 nucleotides are TGTGCCAGCAGTTACTCCAGTGCCACGGGTTCACCCCTCCACTTT. Translated: CASSYSSATGSPLHF.

The CDR3 DNA reads as TGTGCCAGCTCACCCGGACAGGGGCTTTCACCCCTCCACTTT. Its translation: CASSPGQGLSPLHF. The gene calls are TRBV18 and TRBJ1-6, with TRBD1 matching over 9 bases. This CDR3 contains 14 residues. V gave up 3 bases and J gave up 9 bases; unmatched junction bases: 3. CDR1 is KGHSH, CDR2 LQKENI, per germline. Complete variable domain (other parts from reference TRBV18 and TRBJ1-6): NAGVMQNPRHLVRRRGQEARLRCSPMKGHSHVYWYRQLPEEGLKFMVYLQKENIIDESGMPKERFSAEFPKEGPSILRIQQVVRGDSAAYFCASSPGQGLSPLHFGNGTRLTVT.

This chain uses TRBV5-4 with TRBJ1-1, with TRBD1 matching over 7 bases. CDR3 length: 14 residues. CDR1 and CDR2 from the germline V gene are SGHNT and YYREEE (reference sequence). V was clipped by 5 bases and J by 1 base; unmatched bases: 5. The CDR3 DNA is TGTGCCAGCAGGTACGGGACAGAGAACACTGAAGCTTTCTTT. Encoded protein: CASRYGTENTEAFF.